This entry features one T cell receptor (beta chain) sequence. This entry is derived from a study of cytomegalovirus exposure and HLA in healthy donors. V was shortened by 5 bases and J by 6 bases, with 7 bases between the two germline ends. Germline V gene lookup returns CDR1 LGHNA and CDR2 YNFKEQ. The CDR3 is made up of 11 amino acids. Primers for the PCR totalled 60 Vbeta and 13 Jbeta. Here immunoSEQ multiplex PCR was the method, and the copy in TCRdb shows in-frame clones only, minus some. This table holds 110,000 to 150,000 clones, more than 7.5% found once. Sequences were obtained from PBMCs. The receptor comes from a man aged 50 to 59 in good health and CMV-seronegative. The chain employs TRBV4-2 and TRBJ2-5, with a weak D call TRBD1 (5 bases). CDR3 sequence reads: CASSAGKTQYF. CDR3 sequence (DNA): TGTGCCAGCAGCGCAGGGAAGACCCAGTACTTC.